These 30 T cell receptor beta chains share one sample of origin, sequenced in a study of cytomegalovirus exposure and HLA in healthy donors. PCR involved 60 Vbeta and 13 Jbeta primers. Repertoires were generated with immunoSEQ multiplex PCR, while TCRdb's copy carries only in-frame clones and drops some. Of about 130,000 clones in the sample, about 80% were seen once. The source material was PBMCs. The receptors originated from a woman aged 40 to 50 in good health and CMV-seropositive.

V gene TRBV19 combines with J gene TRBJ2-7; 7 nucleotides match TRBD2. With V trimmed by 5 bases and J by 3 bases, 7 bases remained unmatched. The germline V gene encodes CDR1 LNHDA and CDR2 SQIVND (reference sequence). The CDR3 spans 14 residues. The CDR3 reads CASSSSGGYYEQYF. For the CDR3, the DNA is TGTGCCAGTAGTTCCTCGGGAGGATACTACGAGCAGTACTTC.

The CDR3 loop reads CASSRAMAPTGGELFF. CDR3 nucleotide sequence: TGTGCCAGCAGTAGAGCTATGGCGCCGACAGGCGGGGAGCTGTTTTTT. The chain is built from TRBV2 and TRBJ2-2, with a possible D match to TRBD1 (6 bases). V was clipped by 5 bases and J by 7 bases, with 20 bases between them. CDR3 length equals 16 residues. The V gene's germline CDR1 is SNHLY and CDR2 FYNNEI.

The CDR3 DNA sequence: TGTGCCAGCAGCCCCGCCGCGGCTAGCGGGAGGGCCACCCCCAATGAGCAGTTCTTC. Its translation: CASSPAAASGRATPNEQFF. The rearrangement links TRBV7-9 to TRBJ2-1; 12 bases fit TRBD2. The CDR3 is made up of 19 amino acids. The germline gives CDR1 SEHNR, CDR2 FQNEAQ (reference sequence). V shed 5 bases, J shed 6 bases, and the junction held 17 bases outside the gene matches.

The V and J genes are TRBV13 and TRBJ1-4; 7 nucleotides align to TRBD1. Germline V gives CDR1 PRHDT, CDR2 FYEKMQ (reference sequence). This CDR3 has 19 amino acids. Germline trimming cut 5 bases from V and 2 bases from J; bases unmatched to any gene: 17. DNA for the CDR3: TGTGCCAGCAGCCAGTATACCGGGACAGCTTTATCGACTAATGAAAAACTGTTTTTT. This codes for CASSQYTGTALSTNEKLFF.

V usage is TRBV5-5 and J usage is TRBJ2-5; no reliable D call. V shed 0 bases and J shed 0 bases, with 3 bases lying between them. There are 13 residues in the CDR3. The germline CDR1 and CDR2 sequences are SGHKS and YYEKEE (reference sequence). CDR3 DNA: TGTGCCAGCAGCTTGGCGTACCAAGAGACCCAGTACTTC. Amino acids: CASSLAYQETQYF.

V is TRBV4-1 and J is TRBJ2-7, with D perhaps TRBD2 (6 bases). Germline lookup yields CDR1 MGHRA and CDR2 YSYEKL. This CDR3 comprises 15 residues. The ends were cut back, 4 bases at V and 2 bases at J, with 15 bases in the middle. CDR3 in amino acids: CASSPTGEAAYEQYF. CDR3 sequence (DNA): TGCGCCAGCAGCCCTACGGGGGAGGCGGCCTACGAGCAGTACTTC.

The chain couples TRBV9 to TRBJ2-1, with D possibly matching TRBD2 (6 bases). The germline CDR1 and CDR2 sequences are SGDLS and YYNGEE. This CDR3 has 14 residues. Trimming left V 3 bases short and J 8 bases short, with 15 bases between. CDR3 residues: CASSGRDLRHEQFF. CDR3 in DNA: TGTGCCAGCAGCGGAAGGGACTTGAGGCATGAGCAGTTCTTC.

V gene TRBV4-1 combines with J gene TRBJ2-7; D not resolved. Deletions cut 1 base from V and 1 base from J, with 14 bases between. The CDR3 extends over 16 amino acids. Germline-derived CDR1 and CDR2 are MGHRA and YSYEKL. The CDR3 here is CASSQVAHSGSYEQYF. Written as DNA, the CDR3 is TGCGCCAGCAGCCAAGTCGCCCACAGTGGTTCCTACGAGCAGTACTTC.

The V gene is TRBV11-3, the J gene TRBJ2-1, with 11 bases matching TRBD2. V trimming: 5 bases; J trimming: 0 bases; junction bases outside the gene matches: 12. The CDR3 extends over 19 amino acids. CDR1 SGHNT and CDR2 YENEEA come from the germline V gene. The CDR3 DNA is TGTGCCAGCAGCCCCCCGGGACTAGCGGCATTGGGCTCCTACAATGAGCAGTTCTTC. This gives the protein CASSPPGLAALGSYNEQFF.

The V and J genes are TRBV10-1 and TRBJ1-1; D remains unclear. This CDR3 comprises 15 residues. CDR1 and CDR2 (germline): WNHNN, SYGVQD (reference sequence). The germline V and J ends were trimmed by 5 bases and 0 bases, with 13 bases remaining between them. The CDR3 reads CASSQTTAMNTEAFF. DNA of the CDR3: TGCGCCAGCAGTCAAACAACAGCTATGAACACTGAAGCTTTCTTT.

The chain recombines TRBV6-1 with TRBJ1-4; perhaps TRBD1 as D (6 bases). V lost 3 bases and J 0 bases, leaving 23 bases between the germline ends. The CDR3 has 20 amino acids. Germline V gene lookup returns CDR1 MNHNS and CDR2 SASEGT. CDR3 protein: CASSDRSAGALFATNEKLFF. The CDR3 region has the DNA TGTGCCAGCAGTGACCGGTCGGCAGGGGCCCTGTTTGCAACTAATGAAAAACTGTTTTTT.

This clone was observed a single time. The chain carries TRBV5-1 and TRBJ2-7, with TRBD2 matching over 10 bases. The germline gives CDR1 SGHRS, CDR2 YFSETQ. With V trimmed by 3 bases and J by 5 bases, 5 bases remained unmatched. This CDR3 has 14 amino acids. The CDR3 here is CASSWGTSADEQYF. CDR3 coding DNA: TGCGCCAGCAGCTGGGGGACTAGCGCGGACGAGCAGTACTTC.

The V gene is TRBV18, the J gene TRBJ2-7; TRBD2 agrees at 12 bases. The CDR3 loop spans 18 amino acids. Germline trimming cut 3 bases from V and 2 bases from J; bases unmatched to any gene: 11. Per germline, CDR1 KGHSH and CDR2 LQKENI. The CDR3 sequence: CASSPLAGGLALAYEQYF. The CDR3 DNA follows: TGTGCCAGCTCACCTCTAGCGGGAGGGCTGGCGCTGGCCTACGAGCAGTACTTC.

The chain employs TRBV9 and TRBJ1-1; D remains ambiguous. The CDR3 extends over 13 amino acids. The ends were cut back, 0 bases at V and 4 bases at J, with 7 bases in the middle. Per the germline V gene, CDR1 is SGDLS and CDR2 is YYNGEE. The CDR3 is CASSVAPGTEAFF. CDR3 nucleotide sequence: TGTGCCAGCAGCGTAGCCCCGGGCACTGAAGCTTTCTTT.

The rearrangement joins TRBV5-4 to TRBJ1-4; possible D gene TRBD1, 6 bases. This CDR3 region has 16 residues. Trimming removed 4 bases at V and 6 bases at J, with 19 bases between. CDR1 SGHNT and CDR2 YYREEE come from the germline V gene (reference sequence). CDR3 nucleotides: TGTGCCAGCAGCCCGACCCCTAATAGGGGGTATGAAAAACTGTTTTTT. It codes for CASSPTPNRGYEKLFF.

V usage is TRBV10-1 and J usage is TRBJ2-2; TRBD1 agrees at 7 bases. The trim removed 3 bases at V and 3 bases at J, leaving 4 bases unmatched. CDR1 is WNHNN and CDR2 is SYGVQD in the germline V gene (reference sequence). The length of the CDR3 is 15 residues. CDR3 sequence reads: CASSEGGRDTGELFF. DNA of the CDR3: TGCGCCAGCAGTGAAGGGGGCAGGGACACCGGGGAGCTGTTTTTT.

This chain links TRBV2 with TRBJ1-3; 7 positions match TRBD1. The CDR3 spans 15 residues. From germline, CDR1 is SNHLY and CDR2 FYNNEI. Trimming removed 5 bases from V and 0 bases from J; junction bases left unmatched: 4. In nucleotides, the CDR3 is TGTGCCAGCAGTTTTGACAGGGACTCTGGAAACACCATATATTTT. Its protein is CASSFDRDSGNTIYF.

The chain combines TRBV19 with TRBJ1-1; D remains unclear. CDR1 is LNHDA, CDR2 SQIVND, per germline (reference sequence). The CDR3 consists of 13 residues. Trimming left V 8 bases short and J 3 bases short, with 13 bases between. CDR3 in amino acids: CASGGRVHTEAFF. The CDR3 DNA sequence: TGTGCCAGTGGAGGAAGGGTTCACACTGAAGCTTTCTTT.

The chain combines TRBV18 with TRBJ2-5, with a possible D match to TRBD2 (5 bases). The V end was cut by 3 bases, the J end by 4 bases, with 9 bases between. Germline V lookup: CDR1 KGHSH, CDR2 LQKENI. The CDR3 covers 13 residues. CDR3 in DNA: TGTGCCAGCTCACCTAAAGAGGGAGAGACCCAGTACTTC. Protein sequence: CASSPKEGETQYF.

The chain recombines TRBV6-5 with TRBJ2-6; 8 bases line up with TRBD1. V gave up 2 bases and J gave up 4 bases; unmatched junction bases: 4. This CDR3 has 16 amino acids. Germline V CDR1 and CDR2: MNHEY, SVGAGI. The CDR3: CASSYATGAGANVLTF. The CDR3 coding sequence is TGTGCCAGCAGTTACGCGACAGGGGCCGGGGCCAACGTCCTGACTTTC.

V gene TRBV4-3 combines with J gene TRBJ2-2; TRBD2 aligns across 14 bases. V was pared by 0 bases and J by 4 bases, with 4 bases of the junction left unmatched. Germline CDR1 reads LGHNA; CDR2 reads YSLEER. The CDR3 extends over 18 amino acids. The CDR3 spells CASSQETGLAGGTGELFF. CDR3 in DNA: TGCGCCAGCAGCCAAGAAACTGGACTAGCGGGGGGCACCGGGGAGCTGTTTTTT.

The CDR3: CASSLEEAGDQPQHF. In nucleotides, the CDR3 is TGTGCCAGCAGCTTAGAAGAGGCGGGGGATCAGCCCCAGCATTTT. V usage is TRBV7-2 and J usage is TRBJ1-5; D possibly corresponds to TRBD1 (5 bases). The CDR3 loop spans 15 amino acids. Germline V gene lookup returns CDR1 SGHTA and CDR2 FQGNSA. With 1 base removed from V and 5 bases from J, the gap between germline ends came to 12 bases.

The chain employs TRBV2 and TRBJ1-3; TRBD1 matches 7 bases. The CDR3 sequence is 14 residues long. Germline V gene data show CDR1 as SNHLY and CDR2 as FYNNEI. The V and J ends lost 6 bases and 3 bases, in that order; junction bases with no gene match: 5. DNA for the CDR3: TGTGCCAGCAGGAGACAGGGAGGTGGAAACACCATATATTTT. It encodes CASRRQGGGNTIYF.

The CDR3 nucleotides are TGTGCCAGCAGCGGGCTTCGGGGGGAGCAGTACTTC. This gives the protein CASSGLRGEQYF. The chain recombines TRBV5-6 with TRBJ2-7; D perhaps matches TRBD2 (6 bases). Germline V gives CDR1 SGHDT, CDR2 YYEEEE. CDR3 length: 12 amino acids. The V and J ends lost 4 bases and 7 bases respectively, with 12 bases between them.

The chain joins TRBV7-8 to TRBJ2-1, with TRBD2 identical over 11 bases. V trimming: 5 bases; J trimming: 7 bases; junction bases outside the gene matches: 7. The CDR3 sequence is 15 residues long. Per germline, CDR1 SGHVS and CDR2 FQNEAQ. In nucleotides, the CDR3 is TGTGCCAGCAGCCCGACTAGCGGGATGTGGAATGAGCAGTTCTTC. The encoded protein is CASSPTSGMWNEQFF.

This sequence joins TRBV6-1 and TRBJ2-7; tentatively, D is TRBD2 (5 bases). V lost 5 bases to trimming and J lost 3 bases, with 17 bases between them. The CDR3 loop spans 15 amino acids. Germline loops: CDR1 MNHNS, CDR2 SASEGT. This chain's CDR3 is CASSPRGSLIYEQYF. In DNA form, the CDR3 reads TGTGCCAGCAGTCCCCGGGGTTCCCTAATCTACGAGCAGTACTTC.

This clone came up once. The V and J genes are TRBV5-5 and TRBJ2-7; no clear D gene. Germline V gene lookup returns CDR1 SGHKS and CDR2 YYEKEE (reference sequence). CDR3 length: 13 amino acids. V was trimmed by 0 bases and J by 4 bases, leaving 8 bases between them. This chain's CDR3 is CASSLAFRYEQYF. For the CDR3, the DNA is TGTGCCAGCAGCTTGGCCTTCCGGTACGAGCAGTACTTC.

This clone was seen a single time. The CDR3 region is CASSQALSQPREQYF. CDR3 nucleotide sequence: TGCGCCAGCAGCCAAGCCCTCAGCCAGCCGCGGGAGCAGTACTTC. V is TRBV4-1 and J is TRBJ2-7, with no clear D. This CDR3 spans 15 amino acids. V was trimmed by 1 base and J by 7 bases, leaving 17 bases between them. The germline gives CDR1 MGHRA, CDR2 YSYEKL.

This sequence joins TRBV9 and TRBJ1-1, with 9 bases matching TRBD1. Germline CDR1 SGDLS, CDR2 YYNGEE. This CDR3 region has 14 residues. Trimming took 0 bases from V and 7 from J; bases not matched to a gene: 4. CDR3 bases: TGTGCCAGCAGCGTAGCCCCGGGACAGGGTGAAGCTTTCTTT. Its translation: CASSVAPGQGEAFF.

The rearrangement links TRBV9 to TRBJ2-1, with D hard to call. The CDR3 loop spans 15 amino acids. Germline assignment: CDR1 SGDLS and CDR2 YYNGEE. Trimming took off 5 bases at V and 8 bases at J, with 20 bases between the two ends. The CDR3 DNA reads TGTGCCAGCAGAGAGTACGGCTACCTAGGCCATGAGCAGTTCTTC. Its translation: CASREYGYLGHEQFF.